The 27 T cell receptor beta chains reported below all come from one sample, sequenced in a study of T and B cells in COVID-19 patients (dated by TCRdb to about 2020). Genomic DNA extracted from blood, in amounts of roughly 250-500 ng, served as the starting material for amplifying TRB repertoires. Sequencing took place on an Illumina MiSeq. Multiplex PCR with BIOMED2 TRB-A/B primer pools was used to amplify TRB rearrangements. Starting from the raw public reads, TCRdb applied fastp trimming at Q25, assembled clones with MiXCR and retained in-frame beta chains. Every entry covers one CDR3 protein and lists the most common genes and DNA from its rows. Present in this sample are thousands of distinct CDR3 sequences, 30% to 35% of which were seen just once. The ten largest clones add up to about 20% of the sample. The specimen sequenced was blood. These receptor sequences come from a human donor with active COVID-19.

V is TRBV6-1 and J is TRBJ2-3, with D hard to call. CDR3 size: 14 residues. The germline CDR1 and CDR2 sequences are MNHNS and SASEGT. Deletions cut 6 bases from V and 3 bases from J, with 13 bases between. This CDR3 is CASSGRTRTDTQYF. Written as DNA, the CDR3 is TGTGCCAGCAGCGGAAGGACGCGGACAGATACGCAGTATTTT.

The J gene is TRBJ2-7, the V gene TRBV6-1; TRBD1 aligns across 8 bases. Germline CDR1 MNHNS, CDR2 SASEGT. This CDR3 comprises 15 residues. Unmatched junction bases numbered 7, after V lost 6 bases and J lost 0 bases. The CDR3 here is CASRRETGGSYEQYF. In nucleotides, the CDR3 is TGTGCCAGCAGAAGGGAAACAGGGGGCTCCTACGAGCAGTACTTC.

The chain recombines TRBV12-3 or TRBV12-4 with TRBJ1-6; TRBD1 is a possible D gene (5 bases). This CDR3 has 17 amino acids. The V end was cut by 7 bases, the J end by 4 bases, with 20 bases between. For the CDR3, the DNA is TGTGCCAGCACCCCTGGGGCCTTAGGACCTTATAATTCACCCCTCCACTTT. Translating it yields CASTPGALGPYNSPLHF.

This clonotype was seen more than once but under ten times. This rearrangement joins TRBV6-2 or TRBV6-3 to TRBJ2-5; maybe TRBD2 (7 bases). The V end lost 5 bases, the J end lost 5 bases, and 12 bases lay between the germline ends. CDR3 length: 13 amino acids. The germline V gene has CDR1 MNHEY and CDR2 SVGEGT. CDR3 nucleotides: TGTGCCAGCAGTAGTTGGGGGGGCGAGACCCAGTACTTC. Its translation is CASSSWGGETQYF.

The chain joins TRBV6-6 to TRBJ2-7; tentatively, D is TRBD2 (6 bases). Germline assignment: CDR1 MNHNY and CDR2 SVGAGI (reference sequence). This CDR3 comprises 12 residues. Trimming took 8 bases from V and 4 from J, leaving 12 bases between them. The CDR3 bases are TGTGCCAGCCGGGAGAGAGCTTACGAGCAGTACGTC. It yields the protein CASRERAYEQYV.

The chain employs TRBV24-1 and TRBJ2-1, with 9 positions matching TRBD1. The length of the CDR3 is 14 residues. Looked up from germline, CDR1 is KGHDR and CDR2 is SFDVKD. Trimming at V came to 5 bases and at J to 6 bases, leaving 4 bases not matched to a gene. This CDR3 reads CATSGGTGSNEQFF. The CDR3 DNA reads as TGTGCCACCAGTGGAGGGACAGGGTCCAATGAGCAGTTCTTC.

This clonotype was observed a few times. The chain joins TRBV12-3 or TRBV12-4 to TRBJ2-3, with D possibly being TRBD1 or TRBD2 (6 bases each). V was cut by 7 bases and J by 0 bases, with 11 bases left in between. This CDR3 is built from 14 residues. The CDR3: CASTQGTSTDTQYF. The CDR3 region has the DNA TGTGCCAGCACCCAGGGGACTAGCACAGATACGCAGTATTTT.

This chain connects TRBV29-1 to TRBJ2-3; perhaps D is TRBD1 or TRBD2 (6 bases each). Germline loops: CDR1 SQVTM, CDR2 ANQGSEA. V lost 4 bases to trimming and J lost 1 base, with 9 bases between them. The CDR3 has 13 residues. CDR3 in DNA: TGCAGCGTTGCCCGGGGGCGCACAGATACGCAGTATTTT. Encoded protein: CSVARGRTDTQYF.

The chain joins TRBV5-4 to TRBJ2-1; D possibly corresponds to TRBD2 (5 bases). This CDR3 is 14 amino acids long. CDR1 SGHNT and CDR2 YYREEE come from the germline V gene (reference sequence). Trimming removed 1 base from V and 6 bases from J, with 11 bases in between. The CDR3 DNA follows: TGTGCCAGCAGCTTGAGGCTAGCCCCCAATGAGCAGTTCTTC. Translated: CASSLRLAPNEQFF.

This clonotype has only a few counts. The V gene is TRBV12-3 or TRBV12-4, the J gene TRBJ2-1; 11 bases are a match to TRBD2. The V segment lost 3 bases and the J segment 5 bases; nucleotides outside the gene matches: 0. The CDR3 has 14 amino acids. The CDR3 reads CASSFSGGDNEQFF. The CDR3 nucleotides are TGTGCCAGCAGTTTTAGCGGGGGGGACAATGAGCAGTTCTTC.

The chain carries TRBV20-1 and TRBJ2-7; possible D gene TRBD1, 6 bases. V lost 7 bases and J 4 bases, leaving 17 bases between the germline ends. Germline V lookup: CDR1 DFQATT, CDR2 SNEGSKA (reference sequence). The CDR3 contains 13 residues. The CDR3, as DNA: TGCAGTGTACTATCACAGGGCCGGTACGAGCAGTACGTC. This sequence encodes CSVLSQGRYEQYV.

By share, this clonotype counts as medium-sized. V is TRBV19 and J is TRBJ2-5; 10 positions agree with TRBD2. V gave up 5 bases and J gave up 4 bases; unmatched junction bases: 13. Germline CDR1 is LNHDA and CDR2 is SQIVND (reference sequence). The length of the CDR3 is 17 residues. Written as DNA, the CDR3 is TGTGCCAGTAGTGCCTCTCCCCAAGCGGGGGGGCGAGAGACCCAGTACTTC. Translated: CASSASPQAGGRETQYF.

This clonotype is a singleton in its sample. It may be a read error: a sequence one base away is much more abundant. The genes are TRBV19 and TRBJ2-7; the D gene could be TRBD1 or TRBD2 (5 bases each). Looked up from germline, CDR1 is LNHDA and CDR2 is SQIVND (reference sequence). CDR3 length: 14 amino acids. CDR3 amino acids: CASSIKVGDHEHYF. The CDR3 DNA reads as TGTGCCAGTAGTATAAAGGTAGGGGACCACGAGCATTACTTC.

This clonotype was counted between two and nine times. The rearrangement links TRBV13 to TRBJ1-5; D gene uncertain. The germline V gene encodes CDR1 PRHDT and CDR2 FYEKMQ (reference sequence). CDR3 length: 14 amino acids. Trimming pared 5 bases from V and 0 bases from J, leaving 8 bases between. The DNA for the CDR3 is TGTGCCAGCAGCACTAGAGTTAGCAATCAGCCCCAGCATTTT. Protein product: CASSTRVSNQPQHF.

The J gene is TRBJ2-5, the V gene TRBV12-3 or TRBV12-4; D unresolved. The CDR3 consists of 14 residues. V was shortened by 3 bases and J by 3 bases, with 11 bases between the two germline ends. CDR3 DNA sequence: TGTGCCAGCAGTTTCTCCGTGCTGAAAGAGACCCAGTACTTC. Amino acid sequence: CASSFSVLKETQYF.

This clonotype is medium-sized (0.01 to 0.1%). The chain carries TRBV5-4 and TRBJ2-5; D is possibly TRBD2 (5 bases). V gave up 0 bases and J gave up 5 bases, with 8 bases separating them. The CDR3 runs to 13 residues. Germline V lookup: CDR1 SGHNT, CDR2 YYREEE (reference sequence). CDR3 nucleotide sequence: TGTGCCAGCAGCTTGGGGGGAGTGGAGACCCAGTACTTC. Translating it yields CASSLGGVETQYF.

The rearrangement links TRBV7-9 to TRBJ1-2; D is ambiguous. Germline CDR1 reads SEHNR; CDR2 reads FQNEAQ (reference sequence). This CDR3 has 15 residues. Deletions cut 1 base from V and 2 bases from J, with 11 bases between. The CDR3 DNA sequence: TGTGCCAGCAGCTTAGATATTGAGATAAACTATGGCTACACCTTC. This translates into CASSLDIEINYGYTF.

This sequence joins TRBV10-3 and TRBJ2-7; 12 bases agree with TRBD1. The V segment lost 6 bases and the J segment 1 base; nucleotides outside the gene matches: 4. The CDR3 extends over 15 amino acids. The germline V gene has CDR1 ENHRY and CDR2 SYGVKD. The CDR3 reads CAISPGQGASYEQYF. The DNA for the CDR3 is TGTGCCATCAGCCCGGGACAGGGGGCGTCCTACGAGCAGTACTTC.

A remark on this clonotype: A read error may explain this, as a much larger clone is one base away. V is TRBV19 and J is TRBJ2-1, with 11 bases fitting TRBD2. Trimming removed 0 bases from V and 11 bases from J; junction bases left unmatched: 6. Germline-derived CDR1 and CDR2 are LNHDA and SQIVND (reference sequence). The length of the CDR3 is 15 residues. CDR3 nucleotide sequence: TGTGCCAGTAGTATAGATAGCGGGGGGGGTAATAAGCAGTTCTTC. Amino acids: CASSIDSGGGNKQFF.

In this sample, this clonotype is medium-sized. V and J are TRBV13 and TRBJ2-5; D may correspond to TRBD1 or TRBD2 (5 bases each). V dropped 5 bases and J dropped 1 base, with 17 bases sitting between them. Germline CDR1 is PRHDT and CDR2 is FYEKMQ (reference sequence). There are 16 residues in the CDR3. The CDR3 loop reads CASSPRDRLLQETQYF. Written as DNA, the CDR3 is TGTGCCAGCAGCCCAAGGGACCGACTACTCCAAGAGACCCAGTACTTC.

The chain has TRBV24-1 and TRBJ2-5; a possible D gene is TRBD2 (6 bases). The CDR3 is made up of 14 amino acids. CDR1 is KGHDR and CDR2 is SFDVKD in the germline V gene. V shed 6 bases and J shed 5 bases, with 15 bases lying between them. For the CDR3, the DNA is TGTGCCACCAGTCCCTTTGGGGAGGCGGAGACCCAGTACTTC. It specifies CATSPFGEAETQYF.

By share of the sample, this clonotype is medium-sized (0.01 to 0.1%). This chain's CDR3 is CASSPRGGHEQYF. DNA of the CDR3: TGTGCCAGCTCACCACGGGGGGGCCACGAGCAGTACTTC. This chain uses TRBV18 with TRBJ2-7; D possibly corresponds to TRBD2 (7 bases). The CDR3 is 13 residues long. The ends were cut back, 1 base at V and 5 bases at J, with 9 bases in the middle. Germline loops: CDR1 KGHSH, CDR2 LQKENI.

CDR3 nucleotide sequence: TGTGCCAGCAGCTCACCCTCCCTGATGTATGAAAAACTGTTTTTT. Translation gives CASSSPSLMYEKLFF. The V gene is TRBV5-6, the J gene TRBJ1-4; D call uncertain. This CDR3 is 15 amino acids long. Germline V gene lookup returns CDR1 SGHDT and CDR2 YYEEEE. V shed 3 bases and J shed 6 bases, with 15 bases lying between them. Supplemented by reference TRBV5-6 and TRBJ1-4, the full variable domain reads DAGVTQSPTHLIKTRGQQVTLRCSPKSGHDTVSWYQQALGQGPQFIFQYYEEEERQRGNFPDRFSGHQFPNYSSELNVNALLLGDSALYLCASSSPSLMYEKLFFGSGTQLSVL.

The rearrangement joins TRBV5-6 to TRBJ2-5, with 8 bases that match TRBD1. Per the germline V gene, CDR1 is SGHDT and CDR2 is YYEEEE. Losses at the gene ends were 4 bases for V and 5 bases for J; bases not matched to a gene: 7. The CDR3 spans 14 residues. The CDR3 loop reads CASSTRTGFETQYF. For the CDR3, the DNA is TGTGCCAGCAGCACCCGGACAGGGTTTGAGACCCAGTACTTC. The whole variable domain, filled in from reference TRBV5-6 and TRBJ2-5, reads DAGVTQSPTHLIKTRGQQVTLRCSPKSGHDTVSWYQQALGQGPQFIFQYYEEEERQRGNFPDRFSGHQFPNYSSELNVNALLLGDSALYLCASSTRTGFETQYFGPGTRLLVL.

There are a few counts of this clonotype. The V and J genes are TRBV19 and TRBJ1-1, with D hard to call. The CDR3 is 15 amino acids. Germline lookup yields CDR1 LNHDA and CDR2 SQIVND (reference sequence). The V end was cut by 10 bases, the J end by 1 base, with 19 bases between. The CDR3 DNA is TGTGCCACCCAGCAACTTGAGGGATGGAACACTGAAGCTTTCTTT. Translation: CATQQLEGWNTEAFF.

CDR3 in DNA: TGTGCCAGCAGCTTGTTACTCGGGGGTGACCCTAATGAAAAACTGTTTTTT. It is translated as CASSLLLGGDPNEKLFF. The chain couples TRBV5-6 to TRBJ1-4, with D perhaps matching TRBD1 (5 bases). The CDR3 extends over 17 amino acids. CDR1 SGHDT and CDR2 YYEEEE come from the germline V gene. The V end lost 1 base, the J end lost 3 bases, and 16 bases lay between the germline ends.

This clonotype is deemed large. The chain employs TRBV6-5 and TRBJ1-6; D is undetermined. Per the germline V gene, CDR1 is MNHEY and CDR2 is SVGAGI. V was pared by 5 bases and J by 0 bases, with 11 bases between. The CDR3 is 16 amino acids. The CDR3 DNA reads as TGTGCCAGCAGTCCCCTGTCCAGCTCCTATAATTCACCCCTCCACTTT. This gives the protein CASSPLSSSYNSPLHF.